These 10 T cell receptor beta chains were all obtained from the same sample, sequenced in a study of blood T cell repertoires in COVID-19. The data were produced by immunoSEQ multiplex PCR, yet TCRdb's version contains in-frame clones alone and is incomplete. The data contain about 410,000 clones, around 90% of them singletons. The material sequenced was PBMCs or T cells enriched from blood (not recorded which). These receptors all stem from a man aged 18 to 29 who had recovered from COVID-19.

In DNA form, the CDR3 reads TGCGCCAGCAGCGTGGACACCTTGAGGGCTAACTATGGCTACACCTTC. It translates to CASSVDTLRANYGYTF. The chain joins TRBV5-1 to TRBJ1-2, with TRBD1 as a possible D gene (5 bases). V lost 4 bases and J 0 bases, leaving 16 bases between the germline ends. The CDR3 is 16 residues long. CDR1 and CDR2 from the germline V gene are SGHRS and YFSETQ.

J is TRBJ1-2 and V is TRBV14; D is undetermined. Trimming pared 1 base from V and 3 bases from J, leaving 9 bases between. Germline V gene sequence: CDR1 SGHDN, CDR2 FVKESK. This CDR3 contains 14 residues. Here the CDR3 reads CASSQGGQDYGYTF. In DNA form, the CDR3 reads TGTGCCAGCAGCCAAGGTGGCCAGGACTATGGCTACACCTTC. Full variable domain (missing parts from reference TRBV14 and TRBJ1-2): EAGVTQFPSHSVIEKGQTVTLRCDPISGHDNLYWYRRVMGKEIKFLLHFVKESKQDESGMPNNRFLAERTGGTYSTLKVQPAELEDSGVYFCASSQGGQDYGYTFGSGTRLTVV.

CDR3: CASSFRRVDGYTF. Here the CDR3 DNA reads TGTGCCAGCAGTTTTCGCAGGGTGGATGGCTACACCTTC. V usage is TRBV12-3 or TRBV12-4 and J usage is TRBJ1-2, with TRBD1 as a possible D gene (5 bases). CDR3 length: 13 residues. With 3 bases removed from V and 6 bases from J, the gap between germline ends came to 11 bases.

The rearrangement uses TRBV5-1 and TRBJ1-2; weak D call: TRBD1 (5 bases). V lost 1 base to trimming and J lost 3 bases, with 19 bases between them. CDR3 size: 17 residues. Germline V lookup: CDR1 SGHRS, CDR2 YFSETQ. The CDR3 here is CASSLNKWAGTDYGYTF. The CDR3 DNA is TGCGCCAGCAGCTTGAATAAATGGGCGGGGACGGACTATGGCTACACCTTC.

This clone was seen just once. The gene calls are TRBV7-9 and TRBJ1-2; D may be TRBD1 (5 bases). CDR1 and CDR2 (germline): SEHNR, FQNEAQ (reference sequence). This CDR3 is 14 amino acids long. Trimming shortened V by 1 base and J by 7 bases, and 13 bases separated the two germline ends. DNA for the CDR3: TGTGCCAGCAGCTTAGACCTTCGGGGGGGTGGCTACACCTTC. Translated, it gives CASSLDLRGGGYTF.

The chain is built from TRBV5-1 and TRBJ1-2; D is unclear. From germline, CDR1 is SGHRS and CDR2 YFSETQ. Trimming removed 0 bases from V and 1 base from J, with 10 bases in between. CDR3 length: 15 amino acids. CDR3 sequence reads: CASSLAEAVNYGYTF. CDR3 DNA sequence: TGCGCCAGCAGCTTGGCCGAGGCGGTTAACTATGGCTACACCTTC.

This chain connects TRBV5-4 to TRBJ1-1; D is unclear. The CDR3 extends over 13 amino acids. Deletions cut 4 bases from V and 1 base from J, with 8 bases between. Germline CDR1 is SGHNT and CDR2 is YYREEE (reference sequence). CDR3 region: CASSGTANTEAFF. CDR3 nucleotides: TGTGCCAGCAGCGGCACAGCGAACACTGAAGCTTTCTTT. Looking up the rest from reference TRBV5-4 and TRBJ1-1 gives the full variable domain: ETGVTQSPTHLIKTRGQQVTLRCSSQSGHNTVSWYQQALGQGPQFIFQYYREEENGRGNFPPRFSGLQFPNYSSELNVNALELDDSALYLCASSGTANTEAFFGQGTRLTVV.

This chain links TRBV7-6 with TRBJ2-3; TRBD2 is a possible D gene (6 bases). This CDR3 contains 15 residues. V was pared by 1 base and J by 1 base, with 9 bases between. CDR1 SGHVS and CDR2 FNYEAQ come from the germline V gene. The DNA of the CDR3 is TGTGCCAGCAGCTTAGTCCTAGCGCGCACAGATACGCAGTATTTT. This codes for CASSLVLARTDTQYF.

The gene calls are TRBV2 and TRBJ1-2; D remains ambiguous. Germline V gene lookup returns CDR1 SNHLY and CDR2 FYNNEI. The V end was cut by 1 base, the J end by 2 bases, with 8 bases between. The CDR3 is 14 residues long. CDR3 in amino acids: CASSEVQTNYGYTF. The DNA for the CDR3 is TGTGCCAGCAGTGAAGTGCAGACAAACTATGGCTACACCTTC.

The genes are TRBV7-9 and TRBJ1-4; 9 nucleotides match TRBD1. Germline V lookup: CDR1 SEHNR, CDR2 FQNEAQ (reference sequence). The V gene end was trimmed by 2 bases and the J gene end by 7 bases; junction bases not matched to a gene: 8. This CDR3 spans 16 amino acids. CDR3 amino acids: CASSLTGDRVVEKLFF. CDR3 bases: TGTGCCAGCAGCTTAACCGGGGACAGGGTTGTTGAAAAACTGTTTTTT.